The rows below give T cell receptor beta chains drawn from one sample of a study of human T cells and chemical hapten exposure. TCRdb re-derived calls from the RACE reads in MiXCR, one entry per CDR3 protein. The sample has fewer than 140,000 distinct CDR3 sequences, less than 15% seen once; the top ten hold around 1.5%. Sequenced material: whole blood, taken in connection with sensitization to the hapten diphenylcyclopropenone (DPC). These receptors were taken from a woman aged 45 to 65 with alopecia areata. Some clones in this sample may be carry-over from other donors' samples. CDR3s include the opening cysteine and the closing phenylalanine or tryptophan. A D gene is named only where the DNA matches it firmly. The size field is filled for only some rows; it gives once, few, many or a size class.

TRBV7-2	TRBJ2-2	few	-	TGTGCCAGCAGCTTAACTCAGTACGCCGGGGAGCTGTTTTTT	CASSLTQYAGELFF
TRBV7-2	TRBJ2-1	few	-	TGTGCCAGCAGCCCTAGCTCGGGACTTTACAATGAGCAGTTCTTC	CASSPSSGLYNEQFF
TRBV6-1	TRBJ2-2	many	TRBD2	TGTGCCAGCAGTGAAGGTTCCCTAGCGGGAACGTGGAGCACCGGGGAGCTGTTTTTT	CASSEGSLAGTWSTGELFF
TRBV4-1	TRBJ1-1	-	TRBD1	TGCGCCAGCAGCCAACCAACACAGGGGGCTGGCACTGAAGCTTTCTTT	CASSQPTQGAGTEAFF
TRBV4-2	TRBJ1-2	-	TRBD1	TGTGCCAGCAGCCAAGCGGGACAGGGGACTTATGGCTACACCTTC	CASSQAGQGTYGYTF
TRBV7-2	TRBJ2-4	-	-	TGTGCCAGCAGACCCCGGCCGTCGGGGCGGGGCATTCAGTACTTC	CASRPRPSGRGIQYF
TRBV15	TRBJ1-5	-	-	TGTGCCACCAGTAGACAAGTGAGCAATCAGCCCCAGCATTTT	CATSRQVSNQPQHF
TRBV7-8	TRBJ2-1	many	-	TGTGCCAGCAGCTTTGGGGGGAGGTCAGGGAATGAGCAGTTCTTC	CASSFGGRSGNEQFF
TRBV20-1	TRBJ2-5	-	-	TGCAGTGTTAGAGACTCCGGGACCGCCGGGGAGACCCAGTACTTC	CSVRDSGTAGETQYF
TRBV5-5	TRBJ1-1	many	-	TGTGCCAGCAGCTTTCAGCGGATGAACACTGAAGCTTTCTTT	CASSFQRMNTEAFF
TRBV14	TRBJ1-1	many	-	TGTGCCAGCAGCCAAGTGGGACTGAACACTGAAGCTTTCTTT	CASSQVGLNTEAFF
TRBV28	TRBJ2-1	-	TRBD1	TGTGCCAGCAGGGACCGGGACAGGGTTGTCTTC	CASRDRDRVVF
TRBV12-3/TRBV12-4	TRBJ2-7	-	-	TGTGCCAGCAGTCCGGACTCGATGATATACGAGCAGTACTTC	CASSPDSMIYEQYF
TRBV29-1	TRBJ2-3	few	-	TGCAGCGTTCGCGGGGATCGCGGGGCAGATACGCAGTATTTT	CSVRGDRGADTQYF
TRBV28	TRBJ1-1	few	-	TGTGCCAGCAGTTTACGCAGGCTAATGAACACTGAAGCTTTCTTT	CASSLRRLMNTEAFF
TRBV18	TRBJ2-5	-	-	TGTGCCAGCTCACCGGGTAGGCATCCCGAGACCCAGTACTTC	CASSPGRHPETQYF
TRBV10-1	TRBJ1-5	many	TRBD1	TGCGCCAGCAGTGAGGGGACAGGGACTAGCAATCAGCCCCAGCATTTT	CASSEGTGTSNQPQHF
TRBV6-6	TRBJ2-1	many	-	TGTGCCAGCAGTTTTTTAGTGACTAGGAGGAACAATGAGCAGTTCTTC	CASSFLVTRRNNEQFF